Below are 19 T cell receptor beta chains sequenced from a single sample in a study of T-cell reconstitution after alpha-beta-depleted transplantation in children. Unique molecular identifiers were incorporated during preparation of the TCRbeta library. Using its own MiXCR run on the PCR reads, TCRdb lists one record per CDR3 protein. In the table there are just under 550,000 distinct CDR3 sequences, approximately 20% of which are singletons. The sequencing here drew on PBMCs from the stem cell graft donor, taken from the stem cell graft. These TCRs come from a human donor who donated a stem cell graft to a child with acute lymphoblastic leukemia.

This clonotype showed up just a few times. This chain uses TRBV29-1 with TRBJ1-1; no definite D call. The V and J ends lost 2 bases and 1 base respectively, with 8 bases between them. The CDR3 is 13 amino acids. The germline V gene has CDR1 SQVTM and CDR2 ANQGSEA. CDR3 nucleotide sequence: TGCAGCGTTGAATCAGATACGAACACTGAAGCTTTCTTT. Protein: CSVESDTNTEAFF.

This clonotype was found a few times. This chain links TRBV5-1 with TRBJ2-2; D uncertain. The CDR3 has 13 residues. V shed 4 bases and J shed 5 bases, with 9 bases lying between them. Germline lookup yields CDR1 SGHRS and CDR2 YFSETQ. DNA for the CDR3: TGCGCCAGCAGCCTAACGATTACCGGGGAGCTGTTTTTT. Protein sequence: CASSLTITGELFF.

The genes are TRBV5-1 and TRBJ2-3; 7 bases fit TRBD2. Germline loops: CDR1 SGHRS, CDR2 YFSETQ. V gave up 0 bases and J gave up 12 bases; unmatched junction bases: 10. This CDR3 has 14 residues. The CDR3 coding sequence is TGCGCCAGCAGCTTGGTCATGTCTAGCGGACCCCAGTATTTT. Translating it yields CASSLVMSSGPQYF.

The chain links TRBV13 to TRBJ1-3; D gene ambiguous. This CDR3 is built from 14 residues. The V gene lost 4 bases and the J gene lost 4 bases, with 11 bases spanning the gap. Per the germline V gene, CDR1 is PRHDT and CDR2 is FYEKMQ (reference sequence). CDR3 loop: CASSSGRGGNTIYF. CDR3 coding DNA: TGTGCCAGCAGCTCCGGACGGGGAGGAAACACCATATATTTT. The whole variable domain, remainder taken from reference TRBV13 and TRBJ1-3, is AAGVIQSPRHLIKEKRETATLKCYPIPRHDTVYWYQQGPGQDPQFLISFYEKMQSDKGSIPDRFSAQQFSDYHSELNMSSLELGDSALYFCASSSGRGGNTIYFGEGSWLTVV.

The chain employs TRBV10-3 and TRBJ2-1; D unclear. CDR1 and CDR2 (germline): ENHRY, SYGVKD. The CDR3 extends over 13 amino acids. The V end lost 6 bases, the J end lost 5 bases, and 11 bases lay between the germline ends. The DNA of the CDR3 is TGTGCCATCAGCGACCTTAACCACAATGAGCAGTTCTTC. This sequence encodes CAISDLNHNEQFF.

This clonotype was seen more than once but under ten times. This chain links TRBV29-1 with TRBJ1-2; possible D gene TRBD1, 5 bases. The ends were cut back, 6 bases at V and 2 bases at J, with 16 bases in the middle. The CDR3 has 14 amino acids. Germline-derived CDR1 and CDR2 are SQVTM and ANQGSEA. The CDR3 DNA sequence: TGCAGCGTCATTCAGGGTGATCTGAACTATGGCTACACCTTC. It yields the protein CSVIQGDLNYGYTF.

V usage is TRBV27 and J usage is TRBJ2-5, with 8 bases identical to TRBD1. The CDR3 extends over 13 amino acids. Trimming at V came to 6 bases and at J to 5 bases, leaving 5 bases not matched to a gene. Germline loops: CDR1 MNHEY, CDR2 SMNVEV (reference sequence). CDR3 region: CASRYRGSETQYF. In DNA, the CDR3 is TGTGCCAGCAGATACAGGGGGTCCGAGACCCAGTACTTC.

This clonotype was seen a few times. V is TRBV6-1 and J is TRBJ1-1; 8 nucleotides line up with TRBD1. CDR1 and CDR2 (germline): MNHNS, SASEGT. After removal of 6 bases from V and 5 bases from J, the junction contained 11 bases not matched to a gene. This CDR3 spans 15 amino acids. This CDR3 reads CASSRKNRGSTEAFF. The CDR3 DNA reads as TGTGCCAGCAGCCGTAAGAACAGGGGGAGTACTGAAGCTTTCTTT.

As for this clonotype: With a much larger clone just one base away, this may be a read error. The chain carries TRBV5-6 and TRBJ2-1; D is possibly TRBD2 (6 bases). Germline V gene sequence: CDR1 SGHDT, CDR2 YYEEEE. CDR3 size: 13 residues. CDR3 sequence: CASSPRLANDQFF. CDR3 DNA sequence: TGTGCCAGCAGTCCCCGGCTAGCGAATGACCAGTTCTTC.

The chain links TRBV20-1 to TRBJ2-7, with TRBD2 identical over 7 bases. Germline V lookup: CDR1 DFQATT, CDR2 SNEGSKA (reference sequence). V dropped 1 base and J dropped 5; count of bases not matched to a gene: 2. The CDR3 loop spans 12 amino acids. As DNA, the CDR3 is TGCAGTGCTAGAGGCGGGAGCCACGAGCAGTACTTC. Protein product: CSARGGSHEQYF.

The chain recombines TRBV4-1 with TRBJ1-5; 9 nucleotides line up with TRBD1. The germline CDR1 and CDR2 sequences are MGHRA and YSYEKL. The CDR3 spans 16 residues. V shed 3 bases, J shed 1 base, and the junction held 4 bases outside the gene matches. Here the CDR3 DNA reads TGCGCCAGCAGCCAGAACAGGGGGCGCAGCAATCAGCCCCAGCATTTT. Its translation is CASSQNRGRSNQPQHF.

The V and J genes are TRBV4-1 and TRBJ2-6; TRBD1 matches at 12 bases. V trimming: 1 base; J trimming: 2 bases; junction bases outside the gene matches: 3. The germline V gene has CDR1 MGHRA and CDR2 YSYEKL. The CDR3 covers 18 residues. CDR3 nucleotides: TGCGCCAGCAGCCAAGGGGGACAGGGGGCAGCTGGGGCCAACGTCCTGACTTTC. Translation gives CASSQGGQGAAGANVLTF.

The table lists this clonotype with many counts. This chain links TRBV9 with TRBJ2-7; D not resolved. This CDR3 is built from 13 residues. V lost 3 bases, J lost 2 bases, and 9 bases lay in between. Germline-derived CDR1 and CDR2 are SGDLS and YYNGEE. The CDR3 sequence: CASSAGRTYEQYF. The DNA for the CDR3 is TGTGCCAGCAGCGCTGGTAGAACCTACGAGCAGTACTTC.

The V gene is TRBV3-1, the J gene TRBJ2-1; 8 bases are shared with TRBD1. V was clipped by 4 bases and J by 3 bases; unmatched bases: 5. The CDR3 contains 15 residues. Per germline, CDR1 LGHDT and CDR2 YNNKEL (reference sequence). Here the CDR3 reads CASSLGQDIYNEQFF. The CDR3 DNA follows: TGTGCCAGCAGCCTGGGACAGGATATCTACAATGAGCAGTTCTTC.

This clonotype was seen a handful of times. The chain uses TRBV14 and TRBJ2-1; 14 nucleotides line up with TRBD2. Germline V gene data show CDR1 as SGHDN and CDR2 as FVKESK. V lost 3 bases, J lost 6 bases, and 7 bases stayed unmatched. The CDR3 is 17 amino acids. The CDR3 spells CASSQEGLAGAVNEQFF. CDR3 coding DNA: TGTGCCAGCAGCCAGGAGGGACTAGCGGGAGCTGTCAATGAGCAGTTCTTC.

This clonotype was seen a few times. This sequence joins TRBV5-1 and TRBJ2-3; 8 bases match TRBD1. Germline lookup yields CDR1 SGHRS and CDR2 YFSETQ. The CDR3 sequence is 16 residues long. With V trimmed by 7 bases and J by 1 base, 11 bases remained unmatched. The CDR3 nucleotides read TGCGCCAGCCAAAAACAGGGGGATGGGGGCACAGATACGCAGTATTTT. As protein: CASQKQGDGGTDTQYF.

The rearrangement links TRBV4-1 to TRBJ2-2; 10 nucleotides match TRBD2. Germline lookup yields CDR1 MGHRA and CDR2 YSYEKL. This CDR3 spans 16 amino acids. The trim removed 0 bases at V and 5 bases at J, leaving 3 bases unmatched. This CDR3 is CASSQEAGGETGELFF. The CDR3 DNA follows: TGCGCCAGCAGCCAAGAAGCGGGGGGGGAGACCGGGGAGCTGTTTTTT.

This chain links TRBV20-1 with TRBJ2-1; TRBD1 matches 7 bases. J gave up 4 bases and V 2 bases, and 2 bases lay outside the gene matches. This CDR3 comprises 13 residues. Germline CDR1 is DFQATT and CDR2 is SNEGSKA (reference sequence). For the CDR3, the DNA is TGCAGTGCTAGACACAGGGGATACAATGAGCAGTTCTTC. Its protein product is CSARHRGYNEQFF.

This clonotype has just a few counts. The chain joins TRBV9 to TRBJ1-5; possible D gene TRBD1, 5 bases. V was trimmed by 4 bases and J by 4 bases, leaving 12 bases between them. Germline V lookup: CDR1 SGDLS, CDR2 YYNGEE. This CDR3 has 14 amino acids. This CDR3 is CASSSGASNQPQHF. The CDR3 DNA reads as TGTGCCAGCAGCTCTGGGGCCTCTAATCAGCCCCAGCATTTT.